A selection of T cell receptor beta chains follows, all from one sample in a study of cytomegalovirus exposure and HLA in healthy donors. Sequenced by immunoSEQ multiplex PCR; TCRdb stores in-frame clones only, minus some. The sample includes 150,000 to 200,000 clones, 70% to 75% of them seen just once. Sequences were obtained from PBMCs. These receptors were taken from a man aged 18-30 years in good health and CMV-seropositive. Each CDR3 is given with its conserved first and last residue. A D gene is named only where the DNA matches it firmly. Rows may omit the clone size; those that give it use once, few, many or a size class.

clone_size j_call d_call v_call cdr3_aa cdr3_nt
- TRBJ1-1 - TRBV7-2 CASSLSLNTEAFF TGTGCCAGCAGCTTAAGCTTGAACACTGAAGCTTTCTTT
- TRBJ1-1 - TRBV25-1 CASTVGQGGTEAFF TGTGCCAGCACTGTTGGGCAGGGAGGCACTGAAGCTTTCTTT
- TRBJ1-2 - TRBV4-2 CASSQDSGSGVYGYTF TGTGCCAGCAGCCAAGATAGCGGCTCGGGGGTTTATGGCTACACCTTC
- TRBJ1-2 - TRBV29-1 CSVSGKPYGYTF TGCAGCGTTTCGGGGAAGCCCTATGGCTACACCTTC
- TRBJ1-3 - TRBV5-4 CASSLGGTISGNTIYF TGTGCCAGCAGCTTGGGAGGGACTATCTCTGGAAACACCATATATTTT
- TRBJ2-5 TRBD1 TRBV5-1 CASSLDRGQETQYF TGCGCCAGCAGCTTGGACAGGGGCCAAGAGACCCAGTACTTC
once TRBJ2-5 TRBD2 TRBV14 CASSGLAGRETQYF TGTGCCAGCAGTGGACTAGCAGGAAGGGAGACCCAGTACTTC
- TRBJ2-4 TRBD1 TRBV2 CASRRGTARSKNIQYF TGTGCCAGCAGGAGGGGGACAGCCCGGTCGAAAAACATTCAGTACTTC
- TRBJ1-1 - TRBV6-1 CASSPSPGTGGAAFF TGTGCCAGCAGTCCAAGTCCCGGGACGGGAGGGGCAGCTTTCTTT
few TRBJ2-1 TRBD2 TRBV7-9 CASSSPGTRNNEQFF TGTGCCAGCAGCTCTCCCGGGACTAGAAACAATGAGCAGTTCTTC
few TRBJ1-1 - TRBV21-1 CASSTLQGLNTEAFF TGTGCCAGCAGCACCTTACAGGGGTTGAACACTGAAGCTTTCTTT
- TRBJ2-5 TRBD2 TRBV30 CAWSKQRELETQYF TGTGCCTGGAGTAAGCAGCGGGAGTTAGAGACCCAGTACTTC
few TRBJ1-4 - TRBV4-2 CASSQDGQYNEKLFF TGTGCCAGCAGCCAAGATGGGCAGTATAATGAAAAACTGTTTTTT
- TRBJ2-1 TRBD2 TRBV30 CAWATSGLSYNEQFF TGTGCCTGGGCAACTAGCGGGCTATCCTACAATGAGCAGTTCTTC
- TRBJ1-1 - TRBV28 CASQTPGETGTEAFF TGTGCCAGCCAGACCCCGGGGGAAACGGGAACTGAAGCTTTCTTT
- TRBJ2-1 TRBD2 TRBV7-3 CASSSSGAYNEQFF TGTGCCAGCAGCTCTAGCGGGGCCTACAATGAGCAGTTCTTC
- TRBJ1-3 - TRBV6-1 CASRESAGNTIYF TGTGCCAGCAGGGAATCTGCTGGAAACACCATATATTTT
- TRBJ2-1 - TRBV13 CASSLNGGPGNEQFF TGTGCCAGCAGCCTAAACGGGGGGCCGGGTAATGAGCAGTTCTTC
- TRBJ2-3 TRBD2 TRBV10-3 CAISVAGPREDTQYF TGTGCCATCAGTGTAGCGGGACCTCGCGAAGATACGCAGTATTTT
- TRBJ2-3 TRBD1 TRBV5-1 CASRPTGASTDTQYF TGCGCCAGCAGGCCGACAGGGGCTAGCACAGATACGCAGTATTTT
- TRBJ1-2 - TRBV18 CASSLDSVKGYTF TGTGCCAGCTCCCTGGACAGCGTGAAAGGCTACACCTTC
- TRBJ1-1 - TRBV30 CAWSVHSGPGNTEAFF TGTGCCTGGAGTGTACACTCAGGGCCGGGGAACACTGAAGCTTTCTTT
- TRBJ1-4 - TRBV7-9 CASSLPQNNEKLFF TGTGCCAGCAGCTTACCACAGAATAATGAAAAACTGTTTTTT
- TRBJ2-1 - TRBV11-3 CASSPGGSEQFF TGTGCCAGCAGTCCTGGTGGGAGTGAGCAGTTCTTC
- TRBJ1-2 - TRBV5-8 CASSFRGTHGYTF TGTGCCAGCAGCTTTCGGGGTACCCATGGCTACACCTTC
- TRBJ2-1 - TRBV10-2 CASSEELEKDEQFF TGCGCCAGCAGTGAGGAACTAGAGAAGGATGAGCAGTTCTTC
- TRBJ1-4 - TRBV6-6 CASSEGAYNEKLFF TGTGCCAGCAGCGAAGGGGCCTATAATGAAAAACTGTTTTTT
once TRBJ2-3 TRBD1 TRBV5-1 CASSQQGFADTQYF TGCGCCAGCAGCCAACAGGGGTTTGCAGATACGCAGTATTTT
- TRBJ2-1 - TRBV19 CASASIAAYEQFF TGTGCCAGTGCCTCGATAGCGGCCTATGAGCAGTTCTTC
once TRBJ2-3 - TRBV5-3 CARSLRSTDTQYF TGTGCCAGAAGCTTGCGTAGCACAGATACGCAGTATTTT
- TRBJ1-1 - TRBV5-4 CASSGGGRDTEAFF TGTGCCAGCAGCGGGGGGGGACGGGACACTGAAGCTTTCTTT
- TRBJ2-5 TRBD2 TRBV7-2 CASSPSGGAVETQYF TGTGCCAGCAGCCCTAGCGGGGGGGCGGTTGAGACCCAGTACTTC
few TRBJ2-1 TRBD1 TRBV27 CASSLRRDRTYNEQFF TGTGCCAGCAGTTTACGACGGGACAGAACCTACAATGAGCAGTTCTTC
- TRBJ1-2 TRBD1 TRBV6-1 CAISRQGGGYTF TGTGCCATATCCCGACAGGGGGGAGGCTACACCTTC
once TRBJ1-1 TRBD1 TRBV28 CASSFAGGTEAFF TGTGCCAGCAGTTTTGCAGGGGGCACTGAAGCTTTCTTT
- TRBJ2-2 - TRBV4-1 CASSLGRLNTGELFF TGCGCCAGCAGCCTCGGCAGGCTGAACACCGGGGAGCTGTTTTTT
few TRBJ2-1 TRBD2 TRBV11-2 CASRATSGVDNEQFF TGTGCCAGCAGGGCAACTAGCGGGGTAGACAATGAGCAGTTCTTC
once TRBJ2-5 - TRBV15 CATSRDAGDGETQYF TGTGCCACCAGCAGAGATGCCGGGGATGGAGAGACCCAGTACTTC
- TRBJ1-2 - TRBV7-9 CASSLAQGVGYTF TGTGCCAGCAGCTTAGCGCAGGGCGTGGGCTACACCTTC
- TRBJ1-2 TRBD1 TRBV30 CAWSVGDRTLGGYTF TGTGCCTGGAGTGTCGGGGACAGAACCTTAGGTGGCTACACCTTC
- TRBJ2-1 TRBD1 TRBV7-3 CASSSSGTGAYNEQFF TGTGCCAGCAGCTCCTCCGGGACAGGGGCGTACAATGAGCAGTTCTTC
- TRBJ1-3 - TRBV14 CASSQIQGTTIYF TGTGCCAGCAGCCAAATACAGGGAACCACCATATATTTT
- TRBJ2-4 TRBD1 TRBV11-1 CASSLRTGWAKNIQYF TGTGCCAGCAGCCTTCGGACAGGGTGGGCCAAAAACATTCAGTACTTC
- TRBJ1-1 - TRBV7-9 CASSGRGTPQDTEAFF TGTGCCAGCAGCGGCCGAGGGACACCTCAGGACACTGAAGCTTTCTTT
- TRBJ2-1 TRBD1 TRBV11-2 CASSLIWDRAYNEQFF TGTGCCAGCAGCTTGATTTGGGACAGGGCGTACAATGAGCAGTTCTTC
- TRBJ2-5 TRBD2 TRBV6-1 CASSPLAGAQETQYF TGTGCCAGCAGCCCACTAGCGGGGGCCCAAGAGACCCAGTACTTC
- TRBJ2-1 TRBD2 TRBV27 CASSFGGRDLYNEQFF TGTGCCAGCAGTTTCGGCGGGAGGGACCTTTACAATGAGCAGTTCTTC
- TRBJ2-6 - TRBV6-1 CASSARGYAGANVLTF TGTGCCAGCAGTGCCCGAGGGTATGCTGGGGCCAACGTCCTGACTTTC
- TRBJ2-5 - TRBV7-6 CASSPLKNREETQYF TGTGCCAGCAGCCCCTTGAAGAACAGGGAAGAGACCCAGTACTTC
- TRBJ2-1 - TRBV4-2 CASSQDGGYNEQFF TGTGCCAGCAGCCAAGATGGAGGGTACAATGAGCAGTTCTTC
- TRBJ1-2 - TRBV5-4 CASSSVSGNPNYGYTF TGTGCCAGCAGCTCAGTTAGCGGAAACCCTAACTATGGCTACACCTTC